The T cell receptor beta chain described here comes from a study of cytomegalovirus exposure and HLA in healthy donors. Study outcomes and limitations: The study found most TCR sequences rare, yet found some public TCRs in many donors. The study flagged some 170 TCR beta chains as cytomegalovirus-associated.

Germline CDR1 is MNHEY and CDR2 is SVGAGI. This CDR3 region has 15 residues. Trimming removed 4 bases from V and 0 bases from J, with 10 bases in between. The PCR had 60 Vbeta and 13 Jbeta primers. The assay was immunoSEQ multiplex PCR, and TCRdb's table has in-frame clones only and misses some. The sample has 100,000 to 150,000 clones; approximately 15% are singletons. Details on this clone: Its specificity is not known.

The clonotype originates from a woman between 18 and 29 years old in good health and CMV-seronegative. The chain recombines TRBV6-5 with TRBJ2-1; D is possibly TRBD1 (5 bases). The sample taken for sequencing was PBMCs. In nucleotides, the CDR3 is TGTGCCAGCAGTTGGGGCCGCGTCTCCTACAATGAGCAGTTCTTC. It translates to CASSWGRVSYNEQFF.